This T cell receptor (beta chain) was sequenced for a study of blood T cell repertoires in COVID-19. Background on the study: Whether acute or convalescent, the COVID-19 samples came from the United States, Italy and Spain. T cells, B-cell-depleted T cells, or PBMCs provided the cDNA or gDNA that served as material.

In the original workflow: It was from reference gene primer amplification that nucleated cell counts were estimated. Profiling relied on immunoSEQ multiplex PCR, and the TCRdb table lists in-frame clones only, not all of them. The V and J calls and the clone size are those of that table, but D and trimming were determined from the DNA. Of about 190,000 clones in the sample, 84% were seen once. Concerning this clone itself: One end of the junction fails to match germline, which may point to a read error.

The CDR3 has 18 residues. Germline lookup yields CDR1 LGHNA and CDR2 YSLEER. The sequenced material came from peripheral blood. This sequence was found in a man younger than 40 with active or convalescent COVID-19. The rearrangement uses TRBV4-3 and TRBJ2-1; the match to TRBD2 covers 8 bases. CDR3 nucleotide sequence: TGCGGCAGCAGCCAAGATCAGCGGGAGAGCGGATTGGGGAATGAGCAGTTCTTC. This sequence encodes CGSSQDQRESGLGNEQFF.